The 10 T cell receptor beta chains below come from one sample, sequenced in a study of T cell responses to AZD1222 COVID-19 vaccine. Repertoires were generated with immunoSEQ multiplex PCR, while TCRdb's copy carries only in-frame clones and drops some. The data show around 70,000 clones, 75% to 90% seen once. The sample was peripheral blood, taken on day 0 of AZD1222 vaccination. The receptors come from an adult in good health.

This chain links TRBV12-3 or TRBV12-4 with TRBJ2-1; D is uncertain. The CDR3 contains 13 residues. With 1 base removed from V and 5 bases from J, the gap between germline ends came to 6 bases. The CDR3 DNA sequence: TGTGCCAGCAGTTTAGTGCAGAACAATGAGCAGTTCTTC. It translates to CASSLVQNNEQFF.

V and J are TRBV6-5 and TRBJ1-2; weak D call: TRBD1 (5 bases). CDR1 MNHEY and CDR2 SVGAGI come from the germline V gene. The V end lost 3 bases, the J end lost 4 bases, and 12 bases lay between the germline ends. The CDR3 length is 14 residues. The CDR3: CASSYLGGGYGYTF. The CDR3, as DNA: TGTGCCAGCAGTTATTTGGGTGGGGGCTATGGCTACACCTTC.

A word on this clone: The same CDR3 arises from other DNA sequences in this sample as well. V and J are TRBV6-2 or TRBV6-3 and TRBJ2-5; no firm D call. CDR1 is MNHEY and CDR2 is SVGEGT in the germline V gene. The V gene lost 2 bases and the J gene lost 4 bases, with 2 bases spanning the gap. The length of the CDR3 is 11 residues. The CDR3 region is CASSYGETQYF. In DNA, the CDR3 is TGTGCCAGCAGTTACGGAGAGACCCAGTACTTC.

The chain recombines TRBV12-5 with TRBJ1-6; 8 bases are a match to TRBD1. Germline CDR1 and CDR2: LGHNT and FRNRAP. After removal of 3 bases from V and 3 bases from J, the junction contained 7 bases not matched to a gene. The CDR3 length is 17 residues. CDR3 loop: CASGLMDRAHYNSPLHF. DNA of the CDR3: TGTGCTAGTGGTTTAATGGACAGGGCCCACTATAATTCACCCCTCCACTTT.

The rearrangement links TRBV5-6 to TRBJ1-1; D not resolved. In germline, CDR1 is SGHDT, CDR2 YYEEEE. The CDR3 extends over 13 amino acids. Trimming pared 0 bases from V and 4 bases from J, leaving 7 bases between. The CDR3 is CASSLVGLTEAFF. The CDR3 DNA sequence: TGTGCCAGCAGCTTGGTGGGCCTCACTGAAGCTTTCTTT. The full variable domain, its missing parts supplied by reference TRBV5-6 and TRBJ1-1, is DAGVTQSPTHLIKTRGQQVTLRCSPKSGHDTVSWYQQALGQGPQFIFQYYEEEERQRGNFPDRFSGHQFPNYSSELNVNALLLGDSALYLCASSLVGLTEAFFGQGTRLTVV.

J is TRBJ1-5 and V is TRBV30; 7 bases are shared with TRBD1. This CDR3 has 15 residues. Looked up from germline, CDR1 is GTSNPN and CDR2 is SVGIG (reference sequence). The V and J ends lost 2 bases and 9 bases, in that order; junction bases with no gene match: 13. The CDR3 region has the DNA TGTGCCTGGAGTAATCCGAGACAGGGAGGACGGCCCCAGCATTTT. Translated: CAWSNPRQGGRPQHF.

In DNA form, the CDR3 reads TGTGCCAGCAGCTTAGCGAGTCCCTCTGGAAACACCATATATTTT. Its translation: CASSLASPSGNTIYF. The chain joins TRBV7-8 to TRBJ1-3, with D hard to call. This CDR3 comprises 15 residues. Germline V gene data show CDR1 as SGHVS and CDR2 as FQNEAQ. Trimming cost V 0 bases and J 0 bases, with 6 bases left between them.

The chain has TRBV2 and TRBJ2-3; D possibly corresponds to TRBD2 (6 bases). The germline V gene has CDR1 SNHLY and CDR2 FYNNEI. This CDR3 has 16 amino acids. Trimming pared 6 bases from V and 8 bases from J, leaving 24 bases between. Written as DNA, the CDR3 is TGTGCCAGCAGCCCTCAGGGACTGTCCCAATGGTCTACGCAGTATTTT. Its protein product is CASSPQGLSQWSTQYF.

Only one count was recorded for this clone. The V gene is TRBV5-1, the J gene TRBJ2-1, with 9 positions matching TRBD1. Per the germline V gene, CDR1 is SGHRS and CDR2 is YFSETQ. The CDR3 covers 14 residues. Losses at the gene ends were 4 bases for V and 8 bases for J; bases not matched to a gene: 7. The CDR3 reads CASSGGTGFDEQFF. Here the CDR3 DNA reads TGCGCCAGCAGCGGAGGGACAGGGTTCGATGAGCAGTTCTTC.

The CDR3 spells CASSIRLAAGTDTQYF. CDR3 nucleotides: TGTGCCAGTAGTATCAGACTAGCGGCTGGCACAGATACGCAGTATTTT. The chain couples TRBV19 to TRBJ2-3; 9 bases match TRBD2. The CDR3 contains 16 residues. V lost 3 bases, J lost 1 base, and 5 bases stayed unmatched. Looked up from germline, CDR1 is LNHDA and CDR2 is SQIVND (reference sequence). Full variable domain (outside the CDR3, taken from reference TRBV19 and TRBJ2-3): DGGITQSPKYLFRKEGQNVTLSCEQNLNHDAMYWYRQDPGQGLRLIYYSQIVNDFQKGDIAEGYSVSREKKESFPLTVTSAQKNPTAFYLCASSIRLAAGTDTQYFGPGTRLTVL.